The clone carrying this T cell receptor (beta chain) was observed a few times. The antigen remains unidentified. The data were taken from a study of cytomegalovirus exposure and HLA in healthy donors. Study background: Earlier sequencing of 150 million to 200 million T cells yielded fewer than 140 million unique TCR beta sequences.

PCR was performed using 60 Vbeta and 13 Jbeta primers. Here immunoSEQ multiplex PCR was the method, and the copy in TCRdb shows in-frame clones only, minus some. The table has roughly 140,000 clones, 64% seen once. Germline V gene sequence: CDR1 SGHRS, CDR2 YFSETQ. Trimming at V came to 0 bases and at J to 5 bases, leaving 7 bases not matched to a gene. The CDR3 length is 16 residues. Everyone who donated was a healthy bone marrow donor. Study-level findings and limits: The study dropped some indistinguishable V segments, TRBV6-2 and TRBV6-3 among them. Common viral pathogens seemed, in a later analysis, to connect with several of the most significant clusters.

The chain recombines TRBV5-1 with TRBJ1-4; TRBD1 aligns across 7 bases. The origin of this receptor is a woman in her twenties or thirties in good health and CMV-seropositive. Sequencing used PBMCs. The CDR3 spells CASSLGGPGGNEKLFF. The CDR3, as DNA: TGCGCCAGCAGCTTGGGGGGTCCAGGGGGAAATGAAAAACTGTTTTTT.